This record covers a single T cell receptor beta chain. It has no known antigen specificity. Per-base qualities were not stored, and no clone one base away is much larger. The data were taken from a study of post-analysis software for immune sequencing data (dated by TCRdb to between 2014 and 2017). In terms of the full investigation: The recorded disease courses included relapsing-remitting, secondary progressive and progressive-relapsing multiple sclerosis, and some patients had no subtype annotation. A subset of samples was prepared in parallel using single-end sample barcoding, then pooled and co-amplified after Illumina adapter ligation. Patient repertoires were compared against roughly 11 previously published healthy control repertoires from donors aged about 6 to 28 years.

Relative to germline, V is missing 4 bases and J is missing 5 bases, with 12 bases of the junction outside any gene match. Including cysteine and phenylalanine, the CDR3 has 15 amino acids. Only the CDR3 DNA stays, 45 bases, in frame from base 1. Sequences DFQATT (CDR1) and SNEGSKA (CDR2) are obtained from the germline V gene (reference sequence). Results the study describes overall, beyond this receptor: Direct clustering with F measure showed strong co-clustering of samples prepared in the same batch, prompting a batch-effect correction. Compared with controls, multiple sclerosis patients had significantly lower normalized Chao1 diversity, a finding suggesting substantial peripheral T-cell clonal expansion. The multiple sclerosis patient group was slightly younger than the control group. Patients showed significantly higher frequencies than controls for a handful of TRBV segments, among them TRBV5-6, TRBV5-1 and TRBV20-1.

To demonstrate the VDJtools post-analysis software, the study profiled TCR beta repertoires from the peripheral blood of about a dozen young patients with multiple sclerosis. The multiple sclerosis patients were children and adolescents between roughly 6 and 17 years of age. Library construction relied on PCR. Sequencing was carried out with an Illumina HiSeq 2500. Unique molecular identifiers were incorporated into TCR beta cDNA libraries to reduce PCR and sequencing biases. Every 1 to 10 million input T cells yielded some 500,000 cDNA molecules, meaning each molecule approximated one T cell. Patient libraries were prepared and sequenced with the same protocol used for the earlier healthy control dataset. Samples belonging to the same batch were prepared together, multiplexed and sequenced on a shared HiSeq lane. The published analysis was carried out like this. MIGEC was used to process the raw barcoded reads, and molecular identifier groups with only a single read were discarded before consensus assembly and CDR3 extraction. Clonotype tables were post-analysed with VDJtools, normalizing diversity by down-sampling all datasets to the smallest sample size. To correct batch-related cross-sample contamination, repertoire overlap clustering matched CDR3 amino acid sequences but not nucleotide sequences. Using fastp trimming at Q25 and MiXCR clonotype assembly, TCRdb reanalyzed the public sequencing data and kept in-frame beta chains. Identical CDR3 proteins give one entry, which carries the most common genes and DNA. Clone size and V and J calls follow TCRdb, not the original study. The sample profile shows hundreds of thousands of distinct CDR3 sequences; around 60% of them were found once. The ten top clones hold around 11% of the sample.

The rearranged segments are TRBV20-1 and TRBJ2-5; 8 bases in between match TRBD2. Sequenced material: blood. This TCR derives from a girl aged 2 to 9 with multiple sclerosis. The sequenced DNA: TGCAGTGCTATCCCAAACGGGGGGGCGGGTGAGACCCAGTACTTC. The resulting protein is CSAIPNGGAGETQYF.